This T cell receptor beta chain was profiled in a study of CD4+ T cells in melanoma. Findings of the study overall: A reported correlation linked neoantigen-specific CD4+ T cells to CD8+, macrophage and B cell function. Reportedly, melanoma neoantigen-specific CD4+ T cells showed varied differentiation states.

Using immunoSEQ multiplex PCR, the repertoire was profiled, and TCRdb retains in-frame clones only, with some absent. Of approximately 20,000 clones detected, over 75% appear once; the ten largest clones hold about 3.6%. Per germline, CDR1 MGHRA and CDR2 YSYEKL. Trimming took 0 bases from V and 7 from J, leaving 18 bases between them. This CDR3 region has 16 residues. Notes on this clone: Its antigen is not known.

The chain couples TRBV4-1 to TRBJ1-2; TRBD1 is a possible D gene (5 bases). This clonotype was sampled from a human donor with melanoma. Sequenced material: cells from a culture (not recorded whether cultured in vitro). Here the CDR3 DNA reads TGCGCCAGCAGCCAAGATCGGGGCAGGGTAGGCGGTGGCTACACCTTC. It is translated as CASSQDRGRVGGGYTF.